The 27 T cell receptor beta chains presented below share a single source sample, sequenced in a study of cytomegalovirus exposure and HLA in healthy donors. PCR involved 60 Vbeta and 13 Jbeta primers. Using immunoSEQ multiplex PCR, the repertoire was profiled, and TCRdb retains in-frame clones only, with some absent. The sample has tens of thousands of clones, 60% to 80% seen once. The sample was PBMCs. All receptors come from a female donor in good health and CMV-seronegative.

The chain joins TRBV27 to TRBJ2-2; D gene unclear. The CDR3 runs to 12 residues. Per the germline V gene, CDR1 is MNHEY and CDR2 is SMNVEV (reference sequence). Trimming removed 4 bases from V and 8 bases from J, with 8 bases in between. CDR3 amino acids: CASSSPGGELFF. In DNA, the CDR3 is TGTGCCAGCAGTTCCCCAGGTGGGGAGCTGTTTTTT.

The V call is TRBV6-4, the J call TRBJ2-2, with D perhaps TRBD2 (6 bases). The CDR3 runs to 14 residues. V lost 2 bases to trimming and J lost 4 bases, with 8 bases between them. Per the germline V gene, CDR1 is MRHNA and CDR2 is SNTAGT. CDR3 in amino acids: CASSDGGSTGELFF. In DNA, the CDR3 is TGTGCCAGCAGTGACGGGGGGAGCACCGGGGAGCTGTTTTTT.

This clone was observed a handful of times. CDR3 DNA sequence: TGTGCCAGCAGCCAAGATCTCCGGCGGGGGAACACCGGGGAGCTGTTTTTT. Its translation: CASSQDLRRGNTGELFF. J is TRBJ2-2 and V is TRBV4-2, with D possibly TRBD2 on 6 matching bases. There are 17 residues in the CDR3. Trimming stripped 0 bases from V and 1 base from J, with 12 bases between. Germline assignment: CDR1 LGHNA and CDR2 YNFKEQ.

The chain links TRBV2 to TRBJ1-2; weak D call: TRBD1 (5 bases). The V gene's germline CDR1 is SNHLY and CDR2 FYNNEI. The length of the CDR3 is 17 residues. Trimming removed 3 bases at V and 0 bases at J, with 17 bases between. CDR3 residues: CASSDLQAARTNYGYTF. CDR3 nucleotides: TGTGCCAGCAGTGATTTACAGGCGGCCCGCACTAACTATGGCTACACCTTC.

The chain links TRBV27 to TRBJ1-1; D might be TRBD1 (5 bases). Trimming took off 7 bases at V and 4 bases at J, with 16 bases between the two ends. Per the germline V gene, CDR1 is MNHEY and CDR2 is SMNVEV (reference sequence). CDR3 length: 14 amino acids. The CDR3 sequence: CASKMGSGVTEAFF. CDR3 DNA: TGTGCCAGCAAGATGGGATCGGGGGTCACTGAAGCTTTCTTT.

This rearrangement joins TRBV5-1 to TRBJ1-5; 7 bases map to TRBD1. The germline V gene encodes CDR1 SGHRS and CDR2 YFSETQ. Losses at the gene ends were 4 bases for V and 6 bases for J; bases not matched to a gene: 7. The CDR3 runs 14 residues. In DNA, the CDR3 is TGCGCCAGCAGCCAAGGGACAGAAGGTCAGCCCCAGCATTTT. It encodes CASSQGTEGQPQHF.

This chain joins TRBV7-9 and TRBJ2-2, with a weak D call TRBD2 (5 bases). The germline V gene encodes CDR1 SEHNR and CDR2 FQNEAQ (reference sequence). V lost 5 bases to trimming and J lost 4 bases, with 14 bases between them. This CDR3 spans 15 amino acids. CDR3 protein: CASSINSGVTGELFF. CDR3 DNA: TGTGCCAGCAGCATAAACAGCGGAGTCACCGGGGAGCTGTTTTTT. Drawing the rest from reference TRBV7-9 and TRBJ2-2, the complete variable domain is DTGVSQNPRHKITKRGQNVTFRCDPISEHNRLYWYRQTLGQGPEFLTYFQNEAQLEKSRLLSDRFSAERPKGSFSTLEIQRTEQGDSAMYLCASSINSGVTGELFFGEGSRLTVL.

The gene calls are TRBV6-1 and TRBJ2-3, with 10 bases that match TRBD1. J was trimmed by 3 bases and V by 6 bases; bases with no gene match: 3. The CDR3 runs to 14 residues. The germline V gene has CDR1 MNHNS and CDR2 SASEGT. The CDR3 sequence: CASRSGQGTDTQYF. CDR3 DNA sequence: TGTGCCAGCAGATCGGGACAGGGGACAGATACGCAGTATTTT.

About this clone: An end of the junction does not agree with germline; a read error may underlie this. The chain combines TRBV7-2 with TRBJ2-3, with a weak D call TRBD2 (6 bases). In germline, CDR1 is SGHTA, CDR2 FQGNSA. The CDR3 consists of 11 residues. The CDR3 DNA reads TGTGCCAGCAGCCTATACCGTGGACTACAATTT. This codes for CASSLYRGLQF. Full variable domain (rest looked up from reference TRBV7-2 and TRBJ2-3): GAGVSQSPSNKVTEKGKDVELRCDPISGHTALYWYRQSLGQGLEFLIYFQGNSAPDKSGLPSDRFSAERTGGSVSTLTIQRTQQEDSAVYLCASSLYRGLQFGPGTRLTVL.

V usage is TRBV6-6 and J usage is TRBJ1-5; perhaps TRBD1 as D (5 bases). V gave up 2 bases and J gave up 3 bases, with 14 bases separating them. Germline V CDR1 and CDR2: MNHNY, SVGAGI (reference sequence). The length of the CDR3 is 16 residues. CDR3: CASSYPRGGINQPQHF. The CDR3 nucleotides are TGTGCCAGCAGTTACCCCCGGGGGGGGATCAATCAGCCCCAGCATTTT.

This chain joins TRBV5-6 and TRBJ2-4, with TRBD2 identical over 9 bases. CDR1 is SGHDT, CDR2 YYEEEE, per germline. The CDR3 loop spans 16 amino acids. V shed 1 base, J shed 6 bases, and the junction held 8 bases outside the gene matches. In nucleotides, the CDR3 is TGTGCCAGCAGCTTGTATAGCGGGAGAGGTGGAAACATTCAGTACTTC. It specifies CASSLYSGRGGNIQYF.

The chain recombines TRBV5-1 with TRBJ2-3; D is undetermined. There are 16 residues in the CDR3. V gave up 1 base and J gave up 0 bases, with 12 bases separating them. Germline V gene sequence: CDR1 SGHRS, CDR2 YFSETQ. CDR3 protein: CASSLSGFGSTDTQYF. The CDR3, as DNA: TGCGCCAGCAGCTTGTCGGGTTTCGGAAGCACAGATACGCAGTATTTT.

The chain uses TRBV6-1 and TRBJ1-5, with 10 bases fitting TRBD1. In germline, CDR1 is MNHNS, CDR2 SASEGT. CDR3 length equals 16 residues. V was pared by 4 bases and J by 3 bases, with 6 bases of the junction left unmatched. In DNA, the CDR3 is TGTGCCAGCAGTGCCTCGACAGGGGGCCTCAATCAGCCCCAGCATTTT. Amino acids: CASSASTGGLNQPQHF.

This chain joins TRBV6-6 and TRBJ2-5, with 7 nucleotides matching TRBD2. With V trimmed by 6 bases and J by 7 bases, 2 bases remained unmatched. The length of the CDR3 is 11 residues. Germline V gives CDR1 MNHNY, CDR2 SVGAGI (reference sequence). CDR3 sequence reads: CASRTGGTQYF. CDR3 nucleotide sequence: TGTGCCAGCAGAACGGGGGGGACCCAGTACTTC.

CDR3 residues: CASGVSVWSESDNEQFF. CDR3 nucleotides: TGTGCCAGCGGTGTTAGCGTGTGGTCTGAGAGCGACAATGAGCAGTTCTTC. The chain has TRBV6-1 and TRBJ2-1, with a possible D match to TRBD2 (5 bases). This CDR3 has 17 residues. The germline V gene has CDR1 MNHNS and CDR2 SASEGT. The V and J ends lost 8 bases and 5 bases respectively, with 25 bases between them.

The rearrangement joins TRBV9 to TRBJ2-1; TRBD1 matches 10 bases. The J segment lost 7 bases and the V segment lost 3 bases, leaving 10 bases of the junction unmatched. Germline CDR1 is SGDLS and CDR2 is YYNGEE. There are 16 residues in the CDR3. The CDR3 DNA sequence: TGTGCCAGCAGCGCCCGGGGACAGGGGTTTAGTAATGAGCAGTTCTTC. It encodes CASSARGQGFSNEQFF.

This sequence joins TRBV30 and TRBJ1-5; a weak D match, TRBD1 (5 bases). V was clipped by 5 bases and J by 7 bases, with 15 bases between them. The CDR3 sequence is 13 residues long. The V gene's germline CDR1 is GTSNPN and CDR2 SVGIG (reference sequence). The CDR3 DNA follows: TGTGCCTGGTCCAAGGCGGGGGGACAGCCCCAGCATTTT. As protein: CAWSKAGGQPQHF.

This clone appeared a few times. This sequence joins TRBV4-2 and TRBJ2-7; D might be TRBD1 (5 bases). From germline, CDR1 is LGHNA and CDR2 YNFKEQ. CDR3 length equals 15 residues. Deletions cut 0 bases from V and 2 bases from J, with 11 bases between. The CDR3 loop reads CASSQDPDKPYEQYF. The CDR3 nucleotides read TGTGCCAGCAGCCAAGATCCGGACAAACCCTACGAGCAGTACTTC.

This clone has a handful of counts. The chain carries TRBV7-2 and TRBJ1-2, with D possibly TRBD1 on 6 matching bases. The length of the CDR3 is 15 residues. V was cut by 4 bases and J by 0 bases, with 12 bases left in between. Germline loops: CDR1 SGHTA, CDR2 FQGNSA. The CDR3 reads CASSYTGNPNYGYTF. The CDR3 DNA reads TGTGCCAGCAGCTACACAGGGAATCCTAACTATGGCTACACCTTC. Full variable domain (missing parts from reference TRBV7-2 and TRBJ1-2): GAGVSQSPSNKVTEKGKDVELRCDPISGHTALYWYRQSLGQGLEFLIYFQGNSAPDKSGLPSDRFSAERTGGSVSTLTIQRTQQEDSAVYLCASSYTGNPNYGYTFGSGTRLTVV.

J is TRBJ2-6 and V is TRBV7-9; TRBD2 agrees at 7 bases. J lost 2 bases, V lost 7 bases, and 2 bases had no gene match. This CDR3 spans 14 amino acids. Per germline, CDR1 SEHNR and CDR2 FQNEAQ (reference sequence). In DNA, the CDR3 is TGTGCCAGCAACCGGGGGGCTGGGGCCAACGTCCTGACTTTC. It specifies CASNRGAGANVLTF.

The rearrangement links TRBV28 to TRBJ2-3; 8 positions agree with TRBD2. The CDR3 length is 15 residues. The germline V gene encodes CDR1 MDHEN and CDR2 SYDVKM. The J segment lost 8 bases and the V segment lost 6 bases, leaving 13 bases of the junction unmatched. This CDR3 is CASSHRAGVWGTQYF. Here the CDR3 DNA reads TGTGCCAGCAGCCACAGAGCGGGAGTTTGGGGTACGCAGTATTTT.

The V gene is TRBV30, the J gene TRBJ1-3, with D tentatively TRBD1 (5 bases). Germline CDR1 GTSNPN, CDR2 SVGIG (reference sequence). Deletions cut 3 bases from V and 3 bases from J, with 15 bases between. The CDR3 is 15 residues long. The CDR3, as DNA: TGTGCCTGGAGGGGAGGGACGAACGGTGGAAACACCATATATTTT. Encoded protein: CAWRGGTNGGNTIYF.

Written as DNA, the CDR3 is TGTGCCAGCGGGTCAGGGGGCAACTATGGCTACACCTTC. Its translation is CASGSGGNYGYTF. The J gene is TRBJ1-2, the V gene TRBV5-6; TRBD1 matches at 8 bases. The V segment lost 7 bases and the J segment 2 bases; nucleotides outside the gene matches: 4. This CDR3 has 13 amino acids. Germline CDR1 SGHDT, CDR2 YYEEEE.

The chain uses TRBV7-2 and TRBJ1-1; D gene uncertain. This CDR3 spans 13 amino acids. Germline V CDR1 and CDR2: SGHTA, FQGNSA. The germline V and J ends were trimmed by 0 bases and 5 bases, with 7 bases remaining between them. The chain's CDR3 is CASSLARGTEAFF. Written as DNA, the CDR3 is TGTGCCAGCAGCTTAGCACGAGGGACTGAAGCTTTCTTT.

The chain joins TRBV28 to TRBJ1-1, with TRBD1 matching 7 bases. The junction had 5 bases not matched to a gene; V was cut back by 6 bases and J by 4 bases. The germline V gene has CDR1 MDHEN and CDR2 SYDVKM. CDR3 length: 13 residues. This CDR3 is CASRPPGGTEAFF. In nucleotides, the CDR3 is TGTGCCAGCAGACCACCAGGGGGCACTGAAGCTTTCTTT. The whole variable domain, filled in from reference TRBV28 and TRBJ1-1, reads DVKVTQSSRYLVKRTGEKVFLECVQDMDHENMFWYRQDPGLGLRLIYFSYDVKMKEKGDIPEGYSVSREKKERFSLILESASTNQTSMYLCASRPPGGTEAFFGQGTRLTVV.

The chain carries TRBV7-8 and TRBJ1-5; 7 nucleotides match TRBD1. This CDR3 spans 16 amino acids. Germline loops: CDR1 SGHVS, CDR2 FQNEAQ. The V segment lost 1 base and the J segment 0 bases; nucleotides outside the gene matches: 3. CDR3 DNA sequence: TGTGCCAGCAGCTTAGAGGGACAGCTTAGCAATCAGCCCCAGCATTTT. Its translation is CASSLEGQLSNQPQHF.

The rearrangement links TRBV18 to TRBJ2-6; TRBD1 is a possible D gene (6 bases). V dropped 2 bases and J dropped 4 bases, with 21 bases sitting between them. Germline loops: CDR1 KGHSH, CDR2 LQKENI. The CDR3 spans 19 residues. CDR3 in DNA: TGTGCCAGCTCACCAAATACGGCAGGGGAAGCTTGGGGGGCCAACGTCCTGACTTTC. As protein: CASSPNTAGEAWGANVLTF.